Each of the 15 T cell receptor beta chains below was sequenced from the same sample in a study of cytomegalovirus exposure and HLA in healthy donors. Primers included in the PCR were 60 Vbeta and 13 Jbeta primers. Method: immunoSEQ multiplex PCR; TCRdb's copy keeps in-frame clones and lacks some. The sample has 210,000 or so clones; about 88% are singletons. The sequencing input was PBMCs. The receptor source for this set is a girl aged 2 to 10 in good health and CMV-seronegative.

The chain combines TRBV27 with TRBJ1-1, with 10 positions matching TRBD1. The CDR3 is 16 amino acids. Per germline, CDR1 MNHEY and CDR2 SMNVEV (reference sequence). The V segment lost 4 bases and the J segment 5 bases; nucleotides outside the gene matches: 10. The CDR3 nucleotides read TGTGCCAGCAGTTCCCGGGACAGGGGCTTTGGGACTGAAGCTTTCTTT. This encodes CASSSRDRGFGTEAFF.

This clone was seen once. Mismatch with germline at one junction end may stem from a read error. The sample carries other DNA sequences with the same CDR3. V usage is TRBV7-9 and J usage is TRBJ2-3, with TRBD2 matching 11 bases. The CDR3 runs 16 residues. The V gene's germline CDR1 is SEHNR and CDR2 FQNEAQ (reference sequence). The CDR3 DNA reads TGCGCCAGCAGTTTACTAGCGGGGGCCTCCACAGATACGCAGTATTTT. Protein sequence: CASSLLAGASTDTQYF.

The gene calls are TRBV9 and TRBJ1-1, with TRBD1 as a possible D gene (6 bases). Looked up from germline, CDR1 is SGDLS and CDR2 is YYNGEE. V lost 2 bases and J 3 bases, leaving 8 bases between the germline ends. This CDR3 has 13 amino acids. The CDR3 reads CASSVAGDTEAFF. For the CDR3, the DNA is TGTGCCAGCAGCGTTGCAGGGGACACTGAAGCTTTCTTT.

CDR3 amino acids: CASSWGGGISTDTQYF. For the CDR3, the DNA is TGCGCCAGCAGCTGGGGGGGCGGGATTAGCACAGATACGCAGTATTTT. The chain carries TRBV5-1 and TRBJ2-3; the D gene is possibly TRBD2 (7 bases). Per germline, CDR1 SGHRS and CDR2 YFSETQ. The CDR3 length is 16 residues. V was trimmed by 3 bases and J by 0 bases, leaving 14 bases between them.

The chain combines TRBV5-4 with TRBJ1-1; 12 bases fit TRBD1. The CDR3 runs to 17 residues. The V gene end was trimmed by 2 bases and the J gene end by 5 bases; junction bases not matched to a gene: 10. The V gene's germline CDR1 is SGHNT and CDR2 YYREEE (reference sequence). This chain's CDR3 is CASSFLAGQGASTEAFF. CDR3 sequence (DNA): TGTGCCAGCAGCTTCCTGGCGGGACAGGGGGCTTCTACTGAAGCTTTCTTT. Complete variable domain (other parts from reference TRBV5-4 and TRBJ1-1): ETGVTQSPTHLIKTRGQQVTLRCSSQSGHNTVSWYQQALGQGPQFIFQYYREEENGRGNFPPRFSGLQFPNYSSELNVNALELDDSALYLCASSFLAGQGASTEAFFGQGTRLTVV.

The rearrangement links TRBV2 to TRBJ1-6; D might be TRBD1 (5 bases). V lost 3 bases and J 15 bases, leaving 18 bases between the germline ends. Per the germline V gene, CDR1 is SNHLY and CDR2 is FYNNEI. This CDR3 comprises 14 residues. The chain's CDR3 is CASSDPRTIPFLHF. CDR3 in DNA: TGTGCCAGCAGTGATCCCCGGACAATACCCTTCCTCCACTTT.

The genes are TRBV14 and TRBJ1-1; D remains unclear. V was shortened by 4 bases and J by 2 bases, with 8 bases between the two germline ends. Germline loops: CDR1 SGHDN, CDR2 FVKESK. This CDR3 is built from 13 residues. The CDR3 sequence is CASSPSLNTEAFF. CDR3 DNA: TGTGCCAGCAGCCCAAGCCTCAACACTGAAGCTTTCTTT.

This clone was seen just once. The gene calls are TRBV4-2 and TRBJ2-3, with 7 positions matching TRBD1. The CDR3 length is 15 residues. Germline loops: CDR1 LGHNA, CDR2 YNFKEQ. With 0 bases clipped from V and 6 bases from J, the junction kept 6 bases outside the gene matches. The CDR3 DNA is TGTGCCAGCAGCCAAGATAGGACAGGTTCGGATACGCAGTATTTT. This gives the protein CASSQDRTGSDTQYF.

This rearrangement joins TRBV5-4 to TRBJ2-3, with 12 bases that match TRBD2. J was trimmed by 1 base and V by 5 bases; bases with no gene match: 8. This CDR3 comprises 17 residues. The germline gives CDR1 SGHNT, CDR2 YYREEE (reference sequence). The CDR3, as DNA: TGTGCCAGCAGTGCTAGCGGGGGGGCCAGTGGCACAGATACGCAGTATTTT. Translation gives CASSASGGASGTDTQYF.

V usage is TRBV21-1 and J usage is TRBJ2-7; TRBD1, the D gene given by the table, was not confirmed from the DNA. TRBV21-1 is tagged as a pseudogene. The CDR3 runs to 16 residues. CDR3 region: CASTGTAYRRLYEQYF. In DNA form, the CDR3 reads TGTGCCAGCACCGGGACAGCGTATCGTCGTCTCTACGAGCAGTACTTC.

The chain employs TRBV2 and TRBJ1-5, with TRBD1 as a possible D gene (5 bases). Germline lookup yields CDR1 SNHLY and CDR2 FYNNEI. This CDR3 comprises 16 residues. With 3 bases removed from V and 4 bases from J, the gap between germline ends came to 16 bases. The CDR3 reads CASSEWSAGLNQPQHF. The CDR3 DNA reads as TGTGCCAGCAGTGAGTGGTCGGCAGGGCTTAATCAGCCCCAGCATTTT.

This chain joins TRBV5-1 and TRBJ1-1; D is possibly TRBD1 (5 bases). V was pared by 0 bases and J by 3 bases, with 12 bases between. This CDR3 is built from 15 residues. The germline V gene encodes CDR1 SGHRS and CDR2 YFSETQ. The CDR3 DNA sequence: TGCGCCAGCAGCTTGGTTTCGGGAGGGGACACTGAAGCTTTCTTT. It codes for CASSLVSGGDTEAFF.

V is TRBV6-5 and J is TRBJ2-1; D gene uncertain. Germline V lookup: CDR1 MNHEY, CDR2 SVGAGI. The length of the CDR3 is 14 residues. The V end was cut by 9 bases, the J end by 5 bases, with 17 bases between. CDR3 nucleotide sequence: TGTGCCAGTACCCGAGAGAGAGAAGACAATGAGCAGTTCTTC. It specifies CASTREREDNEQFF.

This chain joins TRBV4-1 and TRBJ2-6; D unclear. The V end lost 2 bases, the J end lost 4 bases, and 6 bases lay between the germline ends. There are 14 residues in the CDR3. In germline, CDR1 is MGHRA, CDR2 YSYEKL. The CDR3 bases are TGCGCCAGCAGCCAATATTCCGGGGCCAACGTCCTGACTTTC. Residues: CASSQYSGANVLTF.

This chain joins TRBV5-6 and TRBJ2-7; maybe TRBD2 (5 bases). Germline loops: CDR1 SGHDT, CDR2 YYEEEE. V shed 3 bases and J shed 2 bases, with 9 bases lying between them. The CDR3 has 13 residues. The CDR3 loop is CASSWRGTYEQYF. In nucleotides, the CDR3 is TGTGCCAGCAGCTGGCGAGGGACCTACGAGCAGTACTTC.